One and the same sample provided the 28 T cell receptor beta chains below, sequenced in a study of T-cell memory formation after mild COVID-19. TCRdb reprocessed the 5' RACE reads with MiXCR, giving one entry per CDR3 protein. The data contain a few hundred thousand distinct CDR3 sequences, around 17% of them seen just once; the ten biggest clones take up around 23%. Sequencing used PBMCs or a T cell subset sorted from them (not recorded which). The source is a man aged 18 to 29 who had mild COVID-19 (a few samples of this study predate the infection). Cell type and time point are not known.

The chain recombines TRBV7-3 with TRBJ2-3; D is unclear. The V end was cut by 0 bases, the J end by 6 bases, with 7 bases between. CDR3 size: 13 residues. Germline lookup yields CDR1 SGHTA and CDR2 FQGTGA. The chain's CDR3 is CASSLTSFDTQYF. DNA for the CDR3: TGTGCCAGCAGCTTAACGTCATTCGATACGCAGTATTTT.

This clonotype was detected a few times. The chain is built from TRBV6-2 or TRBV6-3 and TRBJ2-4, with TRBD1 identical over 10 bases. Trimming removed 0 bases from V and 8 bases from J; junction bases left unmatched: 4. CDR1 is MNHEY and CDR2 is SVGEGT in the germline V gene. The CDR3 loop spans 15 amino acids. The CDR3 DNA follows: TGTGCCAGCAGTTACTCGACAGGGGGCCGAGACATTCAGTACTTC. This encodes CASSYSTGGRDIQYF.

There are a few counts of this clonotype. The CDR3 spells CASSYSRGPMEGAYNEQFF. The DNA for the CDR3 is TGTGCCAGCAGTTACTCCCGGGGGCCCATGGAAGGCGCCTACAATGAGCAGTTCTTC. The V and J genes are TRBV6-5 and TRBJ2-1; D assignment may be TRBD1 or TRBD2 (6 bases each). Germline CDR1 is MNHEY and CDR2 is SVGAGI. V lost 0 bases to trimming and J lost 2 bases, with 20 bases between them. The CDR3 covers 19 residues.

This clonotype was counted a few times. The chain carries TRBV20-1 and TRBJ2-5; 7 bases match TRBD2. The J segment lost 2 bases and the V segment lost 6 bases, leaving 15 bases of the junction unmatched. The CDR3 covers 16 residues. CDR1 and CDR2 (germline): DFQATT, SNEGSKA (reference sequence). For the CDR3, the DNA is TGCAGTGCCATGGGGTCGAGCGGGGTACAACAAGAGACCCAGTACTTC. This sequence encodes CSAMGSSGVQQETQYF.

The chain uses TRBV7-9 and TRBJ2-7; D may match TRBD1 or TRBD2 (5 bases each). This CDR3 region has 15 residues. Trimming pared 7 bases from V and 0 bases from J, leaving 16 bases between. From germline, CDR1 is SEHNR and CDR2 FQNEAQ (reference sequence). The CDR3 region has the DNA TGTGCCAGCAAACGGGACGGCTCAAGCTCCTACGAGCAGTACGTC. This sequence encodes CASKRDGSSSYEQYV.

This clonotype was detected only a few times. Here the CDR3 reads CASSLRIPDSPLHF. The CDR3 DNA follows: TGTGCCAGCAGCTTGAGGATCCCAGATTCACCCCTCCACTTT. The gene calls are TRBV5-5 and TRBJ1-6; unclear D gene. V was cut by 1 base and J by 8 bases, with 10 bases left in between. This CDR3 comprises 14 residues. Germline-derived CDR1 and CDR2 are SGHKS and YYEKEE (reference sequence).

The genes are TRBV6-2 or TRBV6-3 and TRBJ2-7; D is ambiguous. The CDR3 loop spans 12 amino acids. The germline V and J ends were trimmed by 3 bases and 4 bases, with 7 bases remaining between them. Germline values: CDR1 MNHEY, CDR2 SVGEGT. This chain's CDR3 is CASSYTLYEQYF. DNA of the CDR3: TGTGCCAGCAGTTATACCCTATACGAGCAGTACTTC.

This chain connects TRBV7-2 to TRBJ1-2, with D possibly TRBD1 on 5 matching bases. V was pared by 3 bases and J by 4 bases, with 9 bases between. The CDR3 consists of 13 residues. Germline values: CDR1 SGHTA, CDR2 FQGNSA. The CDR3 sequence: CASSLTEVYGYTF. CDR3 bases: TGTGCCAGCAGCTTGACAGAAGTCTATGGCTACACCTTC.

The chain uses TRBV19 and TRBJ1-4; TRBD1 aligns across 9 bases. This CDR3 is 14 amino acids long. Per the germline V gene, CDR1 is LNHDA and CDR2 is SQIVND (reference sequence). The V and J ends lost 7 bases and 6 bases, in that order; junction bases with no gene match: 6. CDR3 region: CASTIGDRDEKLFF. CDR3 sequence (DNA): TGTGCCAGTACAATCGGGGACAGGGATGAAAAACTGTTTTTT.

The CDR3 region has the DNA TGTGCCAGCAGTGATCTTACGGGGCGAGTAGGGAGTACGCTCGAGAACACTGAAGCTTTCTTT. It specifies CASSDLTGRVGSTLENTEAFF. The chain has TRBV25-1 and TRBJ1-1; maybe TRBD1 (5 bases). This CDR3 region has 21 residues. Germline V gene sequence: CDR1 MGHDK, CDR2 SYGVNS. Trimming pared 3 bases from V and 1 base from J, leaving 30 bases between.

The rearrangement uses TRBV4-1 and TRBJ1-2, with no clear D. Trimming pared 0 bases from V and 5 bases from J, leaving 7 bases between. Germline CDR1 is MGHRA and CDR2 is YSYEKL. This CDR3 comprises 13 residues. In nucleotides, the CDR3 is TGCGCCAGCAGCCAAGAAATGACTTATGGCTACACCTTC. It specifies CASSQEMTYGYTF.

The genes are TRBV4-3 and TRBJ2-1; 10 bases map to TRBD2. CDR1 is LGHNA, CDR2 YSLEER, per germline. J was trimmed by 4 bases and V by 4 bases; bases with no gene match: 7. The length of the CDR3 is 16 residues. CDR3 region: CASSPSTSGVYNEQFF. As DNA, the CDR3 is TGCGCCAGCAGCCCATCTACTAGCGGGGTGTACAATGAGCAGTTCTTC.

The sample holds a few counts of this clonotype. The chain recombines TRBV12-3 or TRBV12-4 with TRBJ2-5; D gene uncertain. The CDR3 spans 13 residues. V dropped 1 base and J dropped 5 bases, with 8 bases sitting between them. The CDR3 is CASSLGQWETQYF. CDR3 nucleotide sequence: TGTGCCAGCAGTTTAGGGCAATGGGAGACCCAGTACTTC.

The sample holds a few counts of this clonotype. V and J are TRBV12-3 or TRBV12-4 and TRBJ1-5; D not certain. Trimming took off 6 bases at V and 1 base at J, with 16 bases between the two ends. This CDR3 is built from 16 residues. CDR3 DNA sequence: TGTGCCAGCAGCCAGACCGGGATTCGGAGCAATCAGCCCCAGCATTTT. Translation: CASSQTGIRSNQPQHF.

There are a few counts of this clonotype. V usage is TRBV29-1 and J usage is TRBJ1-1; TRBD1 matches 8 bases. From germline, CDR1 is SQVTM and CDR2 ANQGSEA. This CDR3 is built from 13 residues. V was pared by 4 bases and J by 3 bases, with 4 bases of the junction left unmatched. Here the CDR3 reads CSVAQGGDTEAFF. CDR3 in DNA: TGCAGCGTTGCACAGGGGGGCGACACTGAAGCTTTCTTT.

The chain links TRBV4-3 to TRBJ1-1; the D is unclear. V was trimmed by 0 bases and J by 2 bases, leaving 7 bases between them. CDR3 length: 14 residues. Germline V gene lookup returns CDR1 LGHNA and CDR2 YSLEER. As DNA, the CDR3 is TGCGCCAGCAGCCAAGAGCTCGCCAACACTGAAGCTTTCTTT. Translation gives CASSQELANTEAFF.

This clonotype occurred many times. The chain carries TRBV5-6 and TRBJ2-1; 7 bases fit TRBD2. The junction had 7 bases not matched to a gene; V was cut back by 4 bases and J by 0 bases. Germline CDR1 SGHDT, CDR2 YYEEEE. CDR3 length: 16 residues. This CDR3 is CASSGVAGDSYNEQFF. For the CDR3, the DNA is TGTGCCAGCAGCGGGGTGGCGGGGGACTCCTACAATGAGCAGTTCTTC.

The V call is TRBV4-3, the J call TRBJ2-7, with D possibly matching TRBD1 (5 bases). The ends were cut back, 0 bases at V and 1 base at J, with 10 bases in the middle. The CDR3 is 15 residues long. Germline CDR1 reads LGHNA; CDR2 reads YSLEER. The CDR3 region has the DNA TGCGCCAGCAGCCAAGACTGGGGCACATCCTACGAGCAGTACTTC. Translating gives CASSQDWGTSYEQYF.

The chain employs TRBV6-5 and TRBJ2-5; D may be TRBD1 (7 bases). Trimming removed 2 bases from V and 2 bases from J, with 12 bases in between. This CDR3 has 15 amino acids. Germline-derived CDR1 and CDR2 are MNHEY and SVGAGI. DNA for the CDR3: TGTGCCAGCAGTTACCGTCAGGGGGGTCAAGAGACCCAGTACTTC. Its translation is CASSYRQGGQETQYF.

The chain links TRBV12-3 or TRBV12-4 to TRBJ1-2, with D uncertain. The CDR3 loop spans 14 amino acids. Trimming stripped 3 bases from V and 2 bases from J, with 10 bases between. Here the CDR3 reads CASSFNGPNYGYTF. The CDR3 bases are TGTGCCAGCAGTTTTAATGGGCCCAACTATGGCTACACCTTC.

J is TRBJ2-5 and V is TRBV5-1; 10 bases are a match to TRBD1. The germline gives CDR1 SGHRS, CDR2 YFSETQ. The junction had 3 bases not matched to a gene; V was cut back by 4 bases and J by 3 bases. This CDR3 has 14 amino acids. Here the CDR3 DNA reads TGCGCCAGCAGCCGGGGACAGGGGAAAGAGACCCAGTACTTC. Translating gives CASSRGQGKETQYF.

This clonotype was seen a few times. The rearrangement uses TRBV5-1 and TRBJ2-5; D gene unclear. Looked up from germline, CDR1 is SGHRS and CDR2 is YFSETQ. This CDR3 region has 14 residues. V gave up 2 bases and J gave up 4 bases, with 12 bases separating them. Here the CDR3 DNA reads TGCGCCAGCAGCTTTCAAGGGTCAGGAGAGACCCAGTACTTC. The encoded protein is CASSFQGSGETQYF.

Written as DNA, the CDR3 is TGTGCAAGTCGCACCCGGGAGAGGACCCTGAGCTCCTACGAGCAGTACGTC. It specifies CASRTRERTLSSYEQYV. The rearrangement uses TRBV12-2 and TRBJ2-7; the DNA was not compared with TRBD1, the D call given in the table. TRBV12-2 is recorded as a pseudogene. The CDR3 spans 17 residues.

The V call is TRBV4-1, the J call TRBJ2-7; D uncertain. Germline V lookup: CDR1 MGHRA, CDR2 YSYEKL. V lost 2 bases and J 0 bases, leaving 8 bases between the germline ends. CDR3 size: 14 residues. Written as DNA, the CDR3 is TGCGCCAGCAGCCAACCCGTAAACTCCTACGAGCAGTACTTC. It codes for CASSQPVNSYEQYF.

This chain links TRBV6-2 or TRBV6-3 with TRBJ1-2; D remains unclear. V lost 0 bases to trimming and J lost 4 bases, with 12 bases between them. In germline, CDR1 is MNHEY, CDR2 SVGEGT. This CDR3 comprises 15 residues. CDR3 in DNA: TGTGCCAGCAGTTACTCGAAAGTGACGGCCTATGGCTACACCTTC. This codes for CASSYSKVTAYGYTF.

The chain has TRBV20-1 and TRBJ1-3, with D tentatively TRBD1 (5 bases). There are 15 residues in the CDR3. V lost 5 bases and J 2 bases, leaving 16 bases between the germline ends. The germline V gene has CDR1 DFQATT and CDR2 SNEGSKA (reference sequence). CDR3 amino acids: CSASPVQGAGNTIYF. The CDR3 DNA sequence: TGCAGTGCTTCACCCGTACAAGGGGCTGGAAACACCATATATTTT.

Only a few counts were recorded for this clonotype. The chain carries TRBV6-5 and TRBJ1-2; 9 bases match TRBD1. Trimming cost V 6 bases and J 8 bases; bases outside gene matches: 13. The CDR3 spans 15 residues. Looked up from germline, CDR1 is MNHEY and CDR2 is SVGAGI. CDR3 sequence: CASRIPGQGGAGYTF. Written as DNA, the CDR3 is TGTGCCAGCAGGATACCGGGACAGGGAGGCGCGGGCTACACCTTC.

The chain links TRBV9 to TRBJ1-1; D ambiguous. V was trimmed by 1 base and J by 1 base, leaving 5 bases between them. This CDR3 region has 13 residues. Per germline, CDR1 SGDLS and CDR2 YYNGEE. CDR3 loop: CASSVFKNTEAFF. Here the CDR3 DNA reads TGTGCCAGCAGCGTATTCAAGAACACTGAAGCTTTCTTT.